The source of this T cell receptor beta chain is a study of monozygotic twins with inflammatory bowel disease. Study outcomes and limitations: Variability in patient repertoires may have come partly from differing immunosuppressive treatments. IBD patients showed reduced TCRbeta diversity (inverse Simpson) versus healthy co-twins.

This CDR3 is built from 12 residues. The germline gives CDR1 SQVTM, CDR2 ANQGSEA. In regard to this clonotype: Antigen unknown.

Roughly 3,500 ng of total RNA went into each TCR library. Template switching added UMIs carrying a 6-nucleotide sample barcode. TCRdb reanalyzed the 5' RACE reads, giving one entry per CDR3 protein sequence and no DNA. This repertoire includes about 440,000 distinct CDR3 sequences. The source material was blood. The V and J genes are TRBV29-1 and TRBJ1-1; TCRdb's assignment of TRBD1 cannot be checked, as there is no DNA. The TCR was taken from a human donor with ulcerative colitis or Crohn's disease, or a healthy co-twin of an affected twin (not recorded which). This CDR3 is CSVEVSRAEAFF.